This TCR beta chain is from a study of blood T cell repertoires in COVID-19 (dated by TCRdb to about 2020). About the investigation overall: Samples covering the acute and convalescent phases of COVID-19 were provided by collaborators in the United States, Italy and Spain. The prospective study material was composed of cDNA or gDNA derived from T cells, B-cell-depleted T cells, or PBMCs. Subjects who had been exposed to COVID-19, were actively infected with it, or had recovered from it provided the deeply sampled blood TCRbeta repertoires that made up the dataset. A freely available public database, intended as a resource for researchers studying the immune response to SARS-CoV-2, is where the repertoires were released. The samples were drawn from two sources: the first 160 participants of the ongoing ImmuneRACE study, and over 1,000 subjects contributed by 6 global collaborators. A de-identified subject ID, COVID-19 status, age in years and sex were almost always included in the sample metadata. Where HLA class I and class II types were available, the types were taken from metadata supplied by the sample provider, not from assay-based typing. Overall results and qualifications from the work: The amount of clinical and demographic metadata varied by source and participant and was provided uncurated.

Participants in the prospective study were enrolled through a virtual design, were aged roughly 18 to 100 years, and lived in fewer than 30 United States geographic areas. In the prospective study, cohorts were assigned on the basis of participant-reported clinical history obtained from a screening survey and a study questionnaire. In the prospective study, whole blood, serum and a nasopharyngeal or oropharyngeal swab were collected from each participant by mobile phlebotomists. Participants in the prospective study had the option to provide additional blood draws and questionnaires over a 2-month period. Before DNA extraction, prospective study blood samples were shipped either frozen or at room temperature. Regarding this clone: What this receptor recognizes is not known. Qualities for individual bases were not recorded, and no much larger clone is one base off.

There are 15 amino acids in the CDR3, from cysteine to phenylalanine inclusive. Only the CDR3 part of the read is kept: 45 bases, read in frame from the first base. Unmatched junction bases come to 7, with V trimmed by 5 bases and J by 3 bases. CDR1 and CDR2, looked up from the germline V gene, are SGHAT and FQNNGV. TCRbeta CDR3 regions were amplified from genomic DNA using the immunoSEQ Assay, a bias-controlled multiplex PCR. On the authors' methods: The number of nucleated cells in each sample was estimated from the amplification of reference gene primers within the assay. To quantify the absolute abundance of each unique TCRbeta CDR3 rearrangement, sequence reads were collapsed and filtered. For each sample, productive Simpson clonality was calculated as the square root of Simpson's diversity index over productive rearrangements. TCRdb retrieved this table from immuneACCESS and kept in-frame rearrangements only. Not all clones are present; in checked studies, unresolved V genes account for under half, and no reason is known for the remainder. V, J and clone size derive from that table, while D and trimming were established from the DNA sequence. This sample lists about 360,000 clones; around 90% were detected once. Around 1.9% of the sample rests with the top ten.

The sequence derives from a woman aged 40 to 55 with acute COVID-19. The sequenced sample consisted of PBMCs or T cells enriched from blood (not recorded which). The chain was built from TRBV11-2 and TRBJ2-7; the junction holds 10 bases that match TRBD1. At the DNA level, the sequence is TGTGCCAGCAGCCGCCCGACAGGGGGCAACTACGAGCAGTACTTC. It translates to CASSRPTGGNYEQYF.